This TCR beta chain was recorded in a study of blood T cell repertoires in COVID-19. Study-wide context: In each case, the material was cDNA or gDNA derived from T cells, B-cell-depleted T cells, or PBMCs.

A few counts support this clone. TCRdb's copy holds only in-frame clones and misses some; the assay was immunoSEQ multiplex PCR. The data hold a few hundred thousand clones, with 70% to 90% observed a single time. This CDR3 is 15 amino acids long. The V and J ends lost 4 bases and 3 bases, in that order; junction bases with no gene match: 6. Germline V gene lookup returns CDR1 SGHNT and CDR2 YYREEE (reference sequence). The chain is built from TRBV5-4 and TRBJ2-7, with 11 bases aligning to TRBD2. The sequence was collected from a man aged 18 to 35 with active or convalescent COVID-19. Material: peripheral blood. CDR3 residues: CASSPRLAGLYEQYF. CDR3 bases: TGTGCCAGCAGCCCTCGACTAGCGGGACTCTACGAGCAGTACTTC.